These 31 T cell receptor beta chains share one sample of origin, sequenced in a study of blood T cell repertoires in COVID-19. The data were produced by immunoSEQ multiplex PCR, yet TCRdb's version contains in-frame clones alone and is incomplete. The data show roughly 50,000 clones, with 85% to 95% seen just once and 3.9% held by the top ten. The sample was peripheral blood. These TCRs come from a man aged 45-65 years with acute or convalescent COVID-19.

In DNA form, the CDR3 reads TGCGCCAGCAGCTTGACGGCCGGCGGGGCTGAAGCTTTCTTT. Translated: CASSLTAGGAEAFF. The chain uses TRBV5-1 and TRBJ1-1; D not certain. Germline V CDR1 and CDR2: SGHRS, YFSETQ. Trimming left V 1 base short and J 6 bases short, with 13 bases between. CDR3 length equals 14 residues.

CDR3 in amino acids: CASRARTDSGNTIYF. Written as DNA, the CDR3 is TGTGCCAGCAGAGCCCGGACTGACTCTGGAAACACCATATATTTT. V and J are TRBV6-5 and TRBJ1-3; the D is unclear. V was pared by 6 bases and J by 0 bases, with 12 bases between. The germline V gene encodes CDR1 MNHEY and CDR2 SVGAGI. The CDR3 runs to 15 residues.

This chain links TRBV5-1 with TRBJ2-7; 10 nucleotides line up with TRBD2. Germline V gives CDR1 SGHRS, CDR2 YFSETQ. CDR3 length: 17 residues. V shed 3 bases and J 1 base; nucleotides not matched to a gene: 10. The CDR3 DNA follows: TGCGCCAGCAGCTCCACCGTACCGGGACTAGCGTCCTACGAGCAGTACTTC. Protein product: CASSSTVPGLASYEQYF.

CDR3 in DNA: TGTGCCTGGATGTATCTAGCGGGAGCAGGCGAGCAGTACTTC. Amino acids: CAWMYLAGAGEQYF. The gene calls are TRBV30 and TRBJ2-7, with TRBD2 matching 10 bases. The CDR3 consists of 14 residues. The J segment lost 6 bases and the V segment lost 4 bases, leaving 9 bases of the junction unmatched. Germline CDR1 is GTSNPN and CDR2 is SVGIG (reference sequence).

This clone was recorded only once. V gene TRBV5-1 combines with J gene TRBJ2-6, with D perhaps TRBD2 (6 bases). This CDR3 is built from 17 residues. Germline V gene lookup returns CDR1 SGHRS and CDR2 YFSETQ. The V end was cut by 0 bases, the J end by 0 bases, with 10 bases between. The CDR3 DNA is TGCGCCAGCAGCTTGGTCGTCGGGAGCTCTGGGGCCAACGTCCTGACTTTC. It yields the protein CASSLVVGSSGANVLTF.

J is TRBJ1-5 and V is TRBV12-5, with 12 bases lining up with TRBD1. V was pared by 2 bases and J by 3 bases, with 5 bases of the junction left unmatched. Germline CDR1 and CDR2: LGHNT and FRNRAP. CDR3 length equals 17 residues. CDR3: CASGLPGTGGFNQPQHF. In DNA, the CDR3 is TGTGCTAGTGGTTTGCCGGGGACAGGGGGCTTCAATCAGCCCCAGCATTTT. Together with reference TRBV12-5 and TRBJ1-5, the CDR3 gives the full variable domain: DARVTQTPRHKVTEMGQEVTMRCQPILGHNTVFWYRQTMMQGLELLAYFRNRAPLDDSGMPKDRFSAEMPDATLATLKIQPSEPRDSAVYFCASGLPGTGGFNQPQHFGDGTRLSIL.

This sequence joins TRBV5-1 and TRBJ2-1, with 14 bases that match TRBD2. V trimming: 5 bases; J trimming: 6 bases; junction bases outside the gene matches: 4. This CDR3 has 15 amino acids. Germline lookup yields CDR1 SGHRS and CDR2 YFSETQ. CDR3 sequence reads: CASRTGLAGGNEQFF. The CDR3 DNA sequence: TGCGCCAGCAGAACTGGACTAGCGGGAGGCAATGAGCAGTTCTTC.

The chain links TRBV5-1 to TRBJ1-2; TRBD1 agrees at 12 bases. V was pared by 4 bases and J by 4 bases, with 11 bases of the junction left unmatched. The CDR3 covers 17 residues. CDR1 and CDR2 (germline): SGHRS, YFSETQ. The CDR3 spells CASSKPGTGGVSYGYTF. For the CDR3, the DNA is TGCGCCAGCAGCAAACCCGGGACAGGGGGCGTTTCCTATGGCTACACCTTC.

This rearrangement joins TRBV18 to TRBJ1-1; D unclear. Trimming took 1 base from V and 3 from J, leaving 6 bases between them. Germline loops: CDR1 KGHSH, CDR2 LQKENI. The CDR3 loop spans 13 amino acids. CDR3 in amino acids: CASSPLYDTEAFF. The CDR3 DNA is TGTGCCAGCTCACCACTCTACGACACTGAAGCTTTCTTT.

V usage is TRBV9 and J usage is TRBJ2-3, with a possible D match to TRBD2 (6 bases). The CDR3 spans 14 residues. V lost 4 bases, J lost 2 bases, and 11 bases lay in between. CDR1 is SGDLS and CDR2 is YYNGEE in the germline V gene. The DNA of the CDR3 is TGTGCCAGCAGCCCTCGGGACTTCACAGATACGCAGTATTTT. Its translation: CASSPRDFTDTQYF.

In its sample, this clone was seen once. This chain connects TRBV6-2 or TRBV6-3 to TRBJ1-5, with TRBD1 identical over 10 bases. The CDR3 is 14 residues long. Germline CDR1 MNHEY, CDR2 SVGEGT. V dropped 5 bases and J dropped 5; count of bases not matched to a gene: 3. The CDR3 DNA follows: TGTGCCAGCAGTAAGACAGGGGGCGATCAGCCCCAGCATTTT. It yields the protein CASSKTGGDQPQHF.

V and J are TRBV5-1 and TRBJ2-7; TRBD1 matches at 8 bases. The trim removed 4 bases at V and 3 bases at J, leaving 15 bases unmatched. The CDR3 runs 17 residues. Germline V CDR1 and CDR2: SGHRS, YFSETQ. The CDR3 coding sequence is TGCGCCAGCAGCCCGAGCCAGGGGGCTTTACCCCGCTACGAGCAGTACTTC. Its translation is CASSPSQGALPRYEQYF.

V and J are TRBV10-3 and TRBJ2-1, with TRBD1 matching 9 bases. Unmatched junction bases numbered 8, after V lost 6 bases and J lost 8 bases. Germline CDR1 reads ENHRY; CDR2 reads SYGVKD. This CDR3 spans 14 amino acids. CDR3 coding DNA: TGTGCCATCAGCGAACAGGGGGCTGGGGATGAGCAGTTCTTC. This codes for CAISEQGAGDEQFF.

The sample holds a few counts of this clone. J is TRBJ2-7 and V is TRBV4-2; 11 bases align to TRBD2. The V gene's germline CDR1 is LGHNA and CDR2 YNFKEQ. The CDR3 contains 16 residues. J gave up 3 bases and V 4 bases, and 8 bases lay outside the gene matches. CDR3 in DNA: TGTGCCAGCAGCCCAGAGACCGGGACTAGCGGCTACGAGCAGTACTTC. It is translated as CASSPETGTSGYEQYF.

This clone came up a few times. The chain is built from TRBV11-3 and TRBJ1-4, with a tentative D call TRBD1 (5 bases). The CDR3 runs 15 residues. The germline V gene has CDR1 SGHNT and CDR2 YENEEA. The V gene lost 5 bases and the J gene lost 6 bases, with 16 bases spanning the gap. In nucleotides, the CDR3 is TGTGCCAGCAGCCTCGCATTTGGGGCGGATGAAAAACTGTTTTTT. The encoded protein is CASSLAFGADEKLFF.

This sequence joins TRBV5-1 and TRBJ2-5; tentatively, D is TRBD1 (5 bases). Germline-derived CDR1 and CDR2 are SGHRS and YFSETQ. The CDR3 loop spans 14 amino acids. The V end lost 0 bases, the J end lost 4 bases, and 10 bases lay between the germline ends. The CDR3 sequence is CASSLEGAGETQYF. The CDR3 DNA follows: TGCGCCAGCAGCTTGGAAGGGGCTGGAGAGACCCAGTACTTC.

This sequence joins TRBV5-1 and TRBJ2-1; 8 bases fit TRBD1. The germline gives CDR1 SGHRS, CDR2 YFSETQ. This CDR3 has 14 residues. Trimming at V came to 6 bases and at J to 6 bases, leaving 8 bases not matched to a gene. The CDR3 region is CASTSGTGINEQFF. The CDR3 DNA is TGCGCCAGCACCTCCGGGACAGGAATCAATGAGCAGTTCTTC. The complete variable domain, with remaining parts taken from reference TRBV5-1 and TRBJ2-1, reads KAGVTQTPRYLIKTRGQQVTLSCSPISGHRSVSWYQQTPGQGLQFLFEYFSETQRNKGNFPGRFSGRQFSNSRSEMNVSTLELGDSALYLCASTSGTGINEQFFGPGTRLTVL.

V and J are TRBV18 and TRBJ2-3; D may be TRBD1 (5 bases). Trimming removed 1 base at V and 2 bases at J, with 10 bases between. This CDR3 comprises 15 residues. Germline assignment: CDR1 KGHSH and CDR2 LQKENI. The CDR3 loop is CASSPRTRDTDTQYF. The CDR3 region has the DNA TGTGCCAGCTCACCACGAACCAGGGACACAGATACGCAGTATTTT.

The chain uses TRBV28 and TRBJ2-5, with 9 positions matching TRBD2. V was pared by 6 bases and J by 7 bases, with 18 bases of the junction left unmatched. The CDR3 runs 17 residues. Germline CDR1 reads MDHEN; CDR2 reads SYDVKM. CDR3 coding DNA: TGTGCCAGCAGAACTATGGGGCTAGCGGGACGACGGGGGACCCAGTACTTC. Its protein is CASRTMGLAGRRGTQYF.

This clone was counted a few times. DNA for the CDR3: TGTGCCAGCAGCCACAGACAGGCGGGAGAAGGGCGCGAGCAGTACTTC. It specifies CASSHRQAGEGREQYF. J is TRBJ2-7 and V is TRBV6-2 or TRBV6-3, with a possible D match to TRBD2 (7 bases). The CDR3 is 16 residues long. From germline, CDR1 is MNHEY and CDR2 SVGEGT. V was shortened by 6 bases and J by 6 bases, with 24 bases between the two germline ends.

The chain recombines TRBV5-1 with TRBJ2-6; the match to TRBD1 covers 9 bases. The CDR3 contains 20 residues. The germline gives CDR1 SGHRS, CDR2 YFSETQ. The trim removed 1 base at V and 0 bases at J, leaving 11 bases unmatched. The CDR3, as DNA: TGCGCCAGCAGCTTGCGAATGTCCCGGACAGGGGACTCTGGGGCCAACGTCCTGACTTTC. Encoded protein: CASSLRMSRTGDSGANVLTF.

The J gene is TRBJ1-2, the V gene TRBV7-2; D gene ambiguous. Germline V CDR1 and CDR2: SGHTA, FQGNSA. This CDR3 is 13 amino acids long. Trimming shortened V by 2 bases and J by 6 bases, and 10 bases separated the two germline ends. CDR3 region: CASSLLGPDGYTF. In DNA form, the CDR3 reads TGTGCCAGCAGCTTATTGGGCCCGGATGGCTACACCTTC.

The gene calls are TRBV5-4 and TRBJ1-6, with D maybe TRBD1 (5 bases). V was clipped by 6 bases and J by 1 base, with 11 bases between them. The CDR3 totals 15 residues. CDR1 and CDR2 from the germline V gene are SGHNT and YYREEE (reference sequence). The DNA for the CDR3 is TGTGCCAGCAAATCATCAGGGTCCTATAATTCACCCCTCCACTTT. Amino acids: CASKSSGSYNSPLHF.

The chain carries TRBV27 and TRBJ2-3; D might be TRBD1 (6 bases). V was clipped by 4 bases and J by 1 base, with 15 bases between them. CDR1 and CDR2 from the germline V gene are MNHEY and SMNVEV (reference sequence). This CDR3 region has 16 residues. The CDR3 DNA is TGTGCCAGCAGTTCGTCGGGACACATACGCACAGATACGCAGTATTTT. Amino acids: CASSSSGHIRTDTQYF.

The chain has TRBV5-1 and TRBJ2-7, with D perhaps TRBD1 (6 bases). Deletions cut 4 bases from V and 6 bases from J, with 20 bases between. The CDR3 extends over 15 amino acids. The germline CDR1 and CDR2 sequences are SGHRS and YFSETQ. As DNA, the CDR3 is TGCGCCAGCAGCCCCAGTTTACAGGGAATCGGCGAGCAGTACTTC. Translated: CASSPSLQGIGEQYF.

V and J are TRBV19 and TRBJ1-1; unclear D gene. The V gene lost 2 bases and the J gene lost 1 base, with 5 bases spanning the gap. The CDR3 loop spans 13 amino acids. Per the germline V gene, CDR1 is LNHDA and CDR2 is SQIVND (reference sequence). The CDR3 DNA sequence: TGTGCCAGTAGTATAACTTGGAACACTGAAGCTTTCTTT. Amino acids: CASSITWNTEAFF.

This chain joins TRBV2 and TRBJ2-5; 9 bases match TRBD2. V dropped 6 bases and J dropped 2; count of bases not matched to a gene: 4. The CDR3 sequence is 14 residues long. Germline CDR1 SNHLY, CDR2 FYNNEI. Written as DNA, the CDR3 is TGTGCCAGCAGGGGGCTAGCGGGACAAGAGACCCAGTACTTC. This translates into CASRGLAGQETQYF.

This clone appeared a single time. V and J are TRBV7-9 and TRBJ1-1; D unclear. Germline lookup yields CDR1 SEHNR and CDR2 FQNEAQ (reference sequence). This CDR3 spans 14 amino acids. Trimming took off 0 bases at V and 2 bases at J, with 7 bases between the two ends. The CDR3 DNA follows: TGTGCCAGCAGCTTAGCGCGGGGAAACACTGAAGCTTTCTTT. It codes for CASSLARGNTEAFF.

V is TRBV7-9 and J is TRBJ1-1, with TRBD1 identical over 7 bases. The length of the CDR3 is 16 residues. Germline V gene sequence: CDR1 SEHNR, CDR2 FQNEAQ (reference sequence). V lost 1 base to trimming and J lost 5 bases; unmatched junction nucleotides: 10. CDR3 amino acids: CASSLGAPQGGTEAFF. CDR3 DNA sequence: TGTGCCAGCAGCTTAGGGGCCCCCCAGGGGGGAACTGAAGCTTTCTTT.

This chain uses TRBV6-1 with TRBJ1-1; D not resolved. This CDR3 has 15 residues. In germline, CDR1 is MNHNS, CDR2 SASEGT. The V gene lost 5 bases and the J gene lost 4 bases, with 17 bases spanning the gap. The CDR3 region has the DNA TGTGCCAGCAGTCCTTTCGGGGTAGGATTCACTGAAGCTTTCTTT. Protein sequence: CASSPFGVGFTEAFF.

V is TRBV4-3 and J is TRBJ2-5, with TRBD2 identical over 7 bases. The germline V gene has CDR1 LGHNA and CDR2 YSLEER. This CDR3 comprises 17 residues. The J segment lost 9 bases and the V segment lost 0 bases, leaving 16 bases of the junction unmatched. CDR3 protein: CASSQEPLLASGAAQYF. CDR3 in DNA: TGCGCCAGCAGCCAAGAACCCCTACTAGCGTCGGGAGCGGCCCAGTACTTC.